The T cell receptor (beta chain) described here comes from a study of T cells after yellow fever vaccination (dated 2019 in TCRdb). Background on the whole study: The SMART-Seq v4 Ultra Low Input RNA kit was used to prepare libraries from fractions with low cell numbers. To track T-cell clones before and after primary and booster YFV17D yellow fever vaccination, bulk TCR alpha and beta repertoires were sequenced longitudinally. Blood was drawn at multiple timepoints before and after primary and secondary immunization, with bulk PBMC replicates and cell subsets isolated. Two healthy male donors, one aged 18 to 30 and one aged 30 to 39 years, were included in the cohort. What the work shows at the level of the full study, not this receptor alone: Computational filtering was needed because FACS-sorted repertoires could contain abundant contaminating clonotypes from the bulk population. A small share of clonotypes occurred in both CD4 and CD8 compartments, likely arising from convergent recombination. After the booster, most clones that had expanded after primary vaccination were detected again (around 97% of CD4 and around nine tenths of CD8), suggesting broad maintenance of memory. Compared with the primary T-cell response, the secondary T-cell response was faster but weaker, reaching its peak on day 5 rather than on day 15. Only two donors were included in the study, so the extent to which the findings can be generalized is limited.

At the junction V is shortened by 7 bases and J by 7 bases; bases outside the gene matches: 7. The CDR3 runs 14 amino acids, cysteine and phenylalanine included. Only the CDR3 DNA stays, 42 bases, in frame from base 1. The table lists this clonotype with a few counts. Its antigen is unknown. Base qualities are missing; no much larger clone stands one base away. The sample's treatment or condition, from its label and the paper: live attenuated yellow fever vaccine strain. A standard Ficoll-Paque protocol was used to isolate PBMCs from peripheral blood. Dynabeads CD4 and CD8 positive selection kits were used to isolate the CD4 and CD8 T-cell fractions. TriZol was used to extract RNA from bulk PBMCs, CD4 and CD8 fractions, and dextramer-positive and dextramer-negative fractions. TCR cDNA was made using 5'RACE template switching, a step that added a universal primer site and unique molecular identifiers. cDNA synthesis was primed from both the TCR alpha and TCR beta constant segments. Libraries were amplified in two PCR steps, with sample barcodes and sequencing adapters added in the second step. Sequencing of libraries was done on Illumina HiSeq 2500 (2x100 bp) or NovaSeq (2x150 bp). As for the original processing: Reads were demultiplexed and collapsed into UMI consensus sequences with MIGEC, and V(D)J alignment was performed with MiXCR. Vaccine-responding clonotypes were defined with edgeR using replicate PBMC samples, requiring FDR below 0.01 and a log2 fold change above 5 up to day 15. CD4 or CD8 identity was assigned to each bulk clonotype according to whether the clonotype was present at higher abundance in the sequenced CD4 repertoire or the sequenced CD8 repertoire. TCRdb trimmed the raw reads at Q25, called clones with MiXCR and kept productive beta chains. Every distinct CDR3 protein forms one entry, paired with its most common genes and DNA. These V and J calls derive from TCRdb rather than the authors' analysis. The sample table holds about 260,000 distinct CDR3 sequences, of which under 15% were seen once. Of the sample, about 0.54% falls within the top ten clones.

The chain is encoded by TRBV12-3 or TRBV12-4 joined to TRBJ2-2, and 9 junctional nucleotides match TRBD2. The material sequenced was CD4+ T cells sorted from PBMCs, taken 45 days after the yellow fever booster vaccination. The sequence came from a man aged 25-40 years who received the YFV17D yellow fever vaccine. The nucleotides read TGTGCCAGCACCATTGCGGGAGGGTACGGGGAGCTGTTTTTT. Translated, this gives CASTIAGGYGELFF.